This T cell receptor (beta chain) derives from a study of tumor-infiltrating lymphocytes in primary liver carcinoma. Turning to the study itself: Patients comprised men and women whose ages fell between 30 and 69 years. Productive TCRbeta read yields ran from roughly 3.9 to 6.8 million per sample and were similar between tissues.

Total RNA (roughly 530 ng) served as template for TCR beta cDNA synthesis primed by a constant-region primer. Employing slightly modified ARM-PCR, three nested multiplex PCR rounds were run, and these gave rise to the TCR beta libraries. The first two PCR rounds, roughly 9 cycles each, used TRBV1-TRBV30 forward primers and a C-beta reverse primer. MiXCR was run by TCRdb on the multiplex PCR reads, yielding one entry per CDR3 protein. Counted here are tens of thousands of distinct CDR3 sequences, 75% occurring once; the ten biggest clones make up more than 35%. Study observations and caveats: Pairs of tumor regions overlapped more than tumor-adjacent and tumor-blood pairs did. Tumors carried a top-250-clone fraction significantly exceeding that of blood (p = 0.039).

A note on this clonotype: The antigen is not known. The germline gene is not matched at one end of the junction; a read error may be the cause.

Looked up from germline, CDR1 is LNHNV and CDR2 is YYDKDF (reference sequence). The CDR3 has 16 amino acids. Starting material for RNA and DNA co-extraction consisted of about 20-32 mg of unsorted bulk tissue. The V gene is TRBV15, the J gene TRBJ2-1, with TRBD1 as a possible D gene (5 bases). The receptor was derived from a woman in her twenties or thirties with primary liver carcinoma and hepatitis B virus infection. The specimen was tumor-adjacent normal liver tissue. This chain's CDR3 is CVSSRDYRSSYNEQFF. The CDR3 coding sequence is TGTGTCTCCAGCAGAGATTACAGGAGCTCCTACAATGAGCAATTCTTC.